Listed below are T cell receptor beta chains from one sample, sequenced in a study of blood T cell repertoires in COVID-19. Clones were read by immunoSEQ multiplex PCR, and TCRdb kept only the in-frame ones, dropping some. In the table there are around 230,000 clones, approximately 87% of which are singletons. The sample comprised peripheral blood. The receptors stem from a woman in her 70s with active or convalescent COVID-19. CDR3s include the opening cysteine and the closing phenylalanine or tryptophan. A D gene is named only where the DNA matches it firmly. Where a row states a size, it is once, few, many or the class of an expanded clone; other rows omit it.

size | J | D | V | CDR3 | DNA
NA | TRBJ1-4 | TRBD1 | TRBV5-1 | CASSLGPGTGAEKLFF | TGCGCCAGCAGCTTGGGACCCGGGACAGGGGCCGAAAAACTGTTTTTT
NA | TRBJ1-2 | TRBD1 | TRBV19 | CASSRTGEDYGYTF | TGTGCCAGTAGTCGGACAGGGGAGGACTATGGCTACACCTTC
NA | TRBJ1-3 | NA | TRBV24-1 | CATSFTRSSGNTIYF | TGTGCCACCAGTTTCACCAGATCCTCTGGAAACACCATATATTTT
NA | TRBJ1-5 | NA | TRBV5-6 | CASSLIGEQPQHF | TGTGCCAGCAGCTTAATCGGGGAACAGCCCCAGCATTTT
NA | TRBJ1-4 | NA | TRBV30 | CAWMVQGNEKLFF | TGTGCCTGGATGGTGCAGGGTAATGAAAAACTGTTTTTT
NA | TRBJ1-2 | NA | TRBV28 | CASSYREYGYTF | TGTGCCAGCAGTTACAGGGAGTATGGCTACACCTTC
NA | TRBJ2-1 | TRBD2 | TRBV6-4 | CASRDSGRGYNEQFF | TGTGCCAGCAGGGATAGCGGGAGGGGGTACAATGAGCAGTTCTTC
NA | TRBJ2-1 | TRBD2 | TRBV2 | CASSGISSGRYNEQFF | TGTGCCAGCAGTGGAATCTCTAGCGGGAGGTACAATGAGCAGTTCTTC
few | TRBJ1-5 | TRBD1 | TRBV18 | CASSQDRGYQPQHF | TGTGCCAGCTCACAAGACAGGGGATATCAGCCCCAGCATTTT
NA | TRBJ2-1 | TRBD2 | TRBV12-5 | CASGLGASGNNEQFF | TGTGCTAGTGGTTTAGGGGCTAGCGGAAACAATGAGCAGTTCTTC
NA | TRBJ2-7 | NA | TRBV5-4 | CASSLALTYEQYF | TGTGCCAGCAGCTTGGCACTAACCTACGAGCAGTACTTC
NA | TRBJ2-2 | TRBD2 | TRBV30 | CALPLAGGRTGELFF | TGTGCCCTGCCGTTAGCGGGGGGGCGGACCGGGGAGCTGTTTTTT
NA | TRBJ2-3 | TRBD2 | TRBV5-1 | CASSLGGLAAADTQYF | TGCGCCAGCAGCTTAGGGGGACTAGCGGCGGCAGATACGCAGTATTTT
NA | TRBJ1-4 | NA | TRBV5-1 | CASSVDGEKLFF | TGCGCCAGCAGCGTGGACGGTGAAAAACTGTTTTTT
NA | TRBJ2-1 | NA | TRBV3-1/TRBV3-2 | CASRTSPAHNEQFF | TGTGCCAGCAGGACTAGTCCCGCTCACAATGAGCAGTTCTTC
few | TRBJ1-2 | NA | TRBV11-1 | CASSSYGLYGYTF | TGTGCCAGCAGCTCCTATGGACTATATGGCTACACCTTC
NA | TRBJ2-6 | NA | TRBV6-5 | CASRETGANVLTF | TGTGCCAGCAGGGAGACTGGGGCCAACGTCCTGACTTTC
NA | TRBJ2-2 | TRBD2 | TRBV19 | CASTPGLAGLTGELFF | TGTGCCAGTACCCCGGGACTAGCGGGACTCACCGGGGAGCTGTTTTTT
NA | TRBJ2-7 | NA | TRBV5-6 | CASSLGSHEQYF | TGTGCCAGCAGCCTCGGGTCCCACGAGCAGTACTTC
NA | TRBJ2-2 | NA | TRBV5-1 | CASSLGVSGTGELFF | TGCGCCAGCAGCTTGGGAGTGTCAGGCACCGGGGAGCTGTTTTTT
NA | TRBJ2-7 | TRBD2 | TRBV11-2 | CASSLPLSSGRGPDEQYF | TGTGCCAGCAGCTTACCGCTTTCAAGCGGGAGGGGACCGGACGAGCAGTACTTC
NA | TRBJ1-5 | NA | TRBV7-9 | CASSRQGINQPQHF | TGTGCCAGCAGCAGGCAGGGAATTAATCAGCCCCAGCATTTT
once | TRBJ2-5 | NA | TRBV6-5 | CASRSGTNQETQYF | TGTGCCAGCAGATCCGGGACAAATCAAGAGACCCAGTACTTC
NA | TRBJ2-1 | TRBD2 | TRBV4-1 | CASSHVPGLAGDHEQFF | TGCGCCAGCAGCCACGTGCCGGGACTAGCGGGAGACCATGAGCAGTTCTTC
NA | TRBJ1-4 | TRBD1 | TRBV6-2/TRBV6-3 | CASSSTFRTGLNEKLFF | TGTGCCAGCAGTTCTACCTTCCGGACAGGCCTCAATGAAAAACTGTTTTTT
NA | TRBJ1-1 | NA | TRBV18 | CASSRTDLNTEAFF | TGTGCCAGCTCACGGACAGATCTAAACACTGAAGCTTTCTTT
many | TRBJ1-2 | NA | TRBV19 | CASSPILGISGYTF | TGTGCCAGTAGTCCCATACTCGGGATATCGGGCTACACCTTC
NA | TRBJ1-6 | TRBD1 | TRBV5-1 | CASSSRQGNNSPLHF | TGCGCCAGCAGCTCCCGACAGGGAAATAATTCACCCCTCCACTTT
few | TRBJ1-2 | NA | TRBV18 | CASSPPRQGGRNYGYTF | TGTGCCAGCTCACCACCGAGGCAGGGTGGGCGTAACTATGGCTACACCTTC
once | TRBJ1-5 | TRBD1 | TRBV6-5 | CASSSTGEEPQHF | TGTGCCAGCAGTTCTACAGGGGAGGAGCCCCAGCATTTT
few | TRBJ1-2 | NA | TRBV28 | CASRPRAGEPYTF | TGTGCCAGCAGGCCACGGGCTGGGGAGCCCTACACCTTC
NA | TRBJ1-4 | NA | TRBV7-2 | CASSRGRDEKLFF | TGTGCCAGCAGCCGCGGGAGGGATGAAAAACTGTTTTTT
NA | TRBJ2-7 | NA | TRBV11-1 | CASSSLGRGTGNEQYF | TGTGCCAGCAGCTCCCTCGGCAGGGGAACAGGTAACGAGCAGTACTTC
NA | TRBJ2-5 | NA | TRBV5-1 | CASSPGTQGETQYF | TGCGCCAGCAGCCCCGGGACTCAAGGGGAGACCCAGTACTTC
NA | TRBJ2-5 | NA | TRBV3-1/TRBV3-2 | CASSQDSPGAVGRETQYF | TGTGCCAGCAGCCAAGATAGTCCCGGGGCGGTCGGGAGAGAGACCCAGTACTTC
NA | TRBJ2-1 | NA | TRBV5-1 | CASTRGYFYNEQFF | TGCGCCAGCACACGGGGGTACTTTTACAATGAGCAGTTCTTC
NA | TRBJ2-1 | NA | TRBV5-1 | CASSFLGGASYNEQFF | TGCGCCAGCAGCTTTTTAGGGGGGGCCTCCTACAATGAGCAGTTCTTC
NA | TRBJ1-6 | TRBD1 | TRBV5-1 | CASSLTDRGSPLHF | TGCGCCAGCAGCTTGACGGACAGGGGATCACCCCTCCACTTT
NA | TRBJ1-5 | NA | TRBV3-1/TRBV3-2 | CASSQDTVNQPQHF | TGTGCCAGCAGCCAAGATACGGTGAATCAGCCCCAGCATTTT
NA | TRBJ2-7 | TRBD2 | TRBV28 | CASSFAVGRTSDEQYF | TGTGCCAGCAGTTTTGCCGTCGGTCGGACTAGCGACGAGCAGTACTTC